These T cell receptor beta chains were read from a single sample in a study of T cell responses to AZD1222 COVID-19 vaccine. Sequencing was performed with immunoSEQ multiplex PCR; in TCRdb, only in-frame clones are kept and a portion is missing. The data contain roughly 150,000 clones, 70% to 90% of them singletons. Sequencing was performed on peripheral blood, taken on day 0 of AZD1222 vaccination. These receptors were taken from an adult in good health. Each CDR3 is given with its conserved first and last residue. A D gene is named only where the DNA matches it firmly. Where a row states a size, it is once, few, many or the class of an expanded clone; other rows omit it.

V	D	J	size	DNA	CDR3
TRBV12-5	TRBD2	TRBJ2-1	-	TGTGCTAGTGGTTTGGTACTCCTAGCGGGAGGTAATGAGCAGTTCTTC	CASGLVLLAGGNEQFF
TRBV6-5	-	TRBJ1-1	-	TGTGCCAGCAGTTACTTCGGGAACACTGAAGCTTTCTTT	CASSYFGNTEAFF
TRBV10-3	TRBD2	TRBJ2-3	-	TGTGCCATCAAGAAACTAGCGGATACAGATACGCAGTATTTT	CAIKKLADTDTQYF
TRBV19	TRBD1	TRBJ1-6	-	TGTGCCAGTAGTCTCCAGGGACAGGGGATCAGATCACCCCTCCACTTT	CASSLQGQGIRSPLHF
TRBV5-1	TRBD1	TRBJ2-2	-	TGCGCCAGCAGCTTGGGGACAGGGGGCAACACCGGGGAGCTGTTTTTT	CASSLGTGGNTGELFF
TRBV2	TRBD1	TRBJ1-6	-	TGTGCCAGCACCCTACAGGGGGCAGGTTCACCCCTCCACTTT	CASTLQGAGSPLHF
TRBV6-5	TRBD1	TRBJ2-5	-	TGTGCCAGCAGCGGTCAGACAGGGCTCGAGACCCAGTACTTC	CASSGQTGLETQYF
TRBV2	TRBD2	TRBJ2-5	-	TGTGCCAGCAGCCAGGGACTAGCGGGGTTGGAGACCCAGTACTTC	CASSQGLAGLETQYF
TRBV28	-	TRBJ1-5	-	TGTGCCAGCAGTTTAATAGGGAGTGGTCAGCCCCAGCATTTT	CASSLIGSGQPQHF
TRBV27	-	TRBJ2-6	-	TGTGCCAGCAGCTGGGGGGTCTCCGGCTCTGGGGCCAACGTCCTGACTTTC	CASSWGVSGSGANVLTF
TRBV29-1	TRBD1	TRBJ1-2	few	TGCAGCGTCCGACAGGGGGCAGGGGGCTACACCTTC	CSVRQGAGGYTF
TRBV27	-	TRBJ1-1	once	TGTGCCAGCAGTTTAAAAACAGACACTGAAGCTTTCTTT	CASSLKTDTEAFF
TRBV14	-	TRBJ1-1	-	TGTGCCAGCAGCCAAGAGGAGCTTATGAACACTGAAGCTTTCTTT	CASSQEELMNTEAFF
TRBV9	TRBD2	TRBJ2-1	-	TGTGCCAGCAGCAAGGATAGCGGGAGATGGTACAATGAGCAGTTCTTC	CASSKDSGRWYNEQFF
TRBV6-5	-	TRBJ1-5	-	TGTGCCAGCACCCACGGGGTACGTAGCAATCAGCCCCAGCATTTT	CASTHGVRSNQPQHF
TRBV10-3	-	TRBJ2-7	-	TGTGCCATCGGGAACTGGGACCACGAGCAGTACTTC	CAIGNWDHEQYF
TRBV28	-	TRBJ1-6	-	TGTGCCAGCAGTTTAGCAGGCACCCTCCACTTT	CASSLAGTLHF
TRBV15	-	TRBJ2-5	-	TGTGCCACCAGCAGAGGAAAGCGAGAGACCCAGTACTTC	CATSRGKRETQYF
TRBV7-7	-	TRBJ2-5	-	TGTGCCAGCAGCCTACAGGGGACTCAAGAGACCCAGTACTTC	CASSLQGTQETQYF
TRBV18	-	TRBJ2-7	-	TGTGCCAGCTCACCAGGGACACTAAGCTCCTACGAGCAGTACTTC	CASSPGTLSSYEQYF
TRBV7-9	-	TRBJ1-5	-	TGTGCCAGCACTGGGACGAGCAATCAGCCCCAGCATTTT	CASTGTSNQPQHF
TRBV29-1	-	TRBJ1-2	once	TGCAGCGTCCGGGACCATGGCTACACCTTC	CSVRDHGYTF
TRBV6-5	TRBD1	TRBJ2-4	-	TGTGCCAGCGGACAGGGGCGGAAAAACATTCAGTACTTC	CASGQGRKNIQYF
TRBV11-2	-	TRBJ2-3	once	TGTGCCAGCAGCGAGGGCGATACGCAGTATTTT	CASSEGDTQYF
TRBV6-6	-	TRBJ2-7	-	TGTGCCAGCAGTTACTCCGACACCTACGAGCAGTACTTC	CASSYSDTYEQYF
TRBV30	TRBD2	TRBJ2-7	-	TGTGCCTGGGGGGAGGGCGAACCCTCCTACGAGCAGTACTTC	CAWGEGEPSYEQYF
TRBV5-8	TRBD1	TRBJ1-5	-	TGTGCCAGCAGCCCGGGACAGTACGAGTACGGCAATCAGCCCCAGCATTTT	CASSPGQYEYGNQPQHF
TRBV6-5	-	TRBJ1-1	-	TGTGCCATACGACGCCGAGGCGACACTGAAGCTTTCTTT	CAIRRRGDTEAFF
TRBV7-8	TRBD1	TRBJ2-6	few	TGTGCCAGCAGTCCTGAATCAGGGGGTTACTCTGGGGCCAACGTCCTGACTTTC	CASSPESGGYSGANVLTF
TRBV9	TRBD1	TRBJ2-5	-	TGTGCCAGCAGCCCCCAGGGGGCCCCAGAGACCCAGTACTTC	CASSPQGAPETQYF
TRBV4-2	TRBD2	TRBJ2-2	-	TGTGCCAGCAGCCAAGGGACTAGCGGGGGGGCAATCACCGGGGAGCTGTTTTTT	CASSQGTSGGAITGELFF
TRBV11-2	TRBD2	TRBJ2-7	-	TGTGCCAGCAGCTTAGAGGTTGGTAGCGGGATAAACTACGAGCAGTACTTC	CASSLEVGSGINYEQYF
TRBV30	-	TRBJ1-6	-	TGTGCCTGGAACCGCAGGGACGGCTATAATTCACCCCTCCACTTT	CAWNRRDGYNSPLHF
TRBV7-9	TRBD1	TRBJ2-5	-	TGTGCCAGCACCTTCCTACACGGGACAGGGGATCAAGAGACCCAGTACTTC	CASTFLHGTGDQETQYF
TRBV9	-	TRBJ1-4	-	TGTGCCAGCAGCACGTGGAAGGGAGGCAATGAAAAACTGTTTTTT	CASSTWKGGNEKLFF
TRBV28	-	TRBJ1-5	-	TGTGCCAGCAGTTCCTCGGACCGCTCGCCCCAGCATTTT	CASSSSDRSPQHF
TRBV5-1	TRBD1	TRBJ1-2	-	TGCGCCAGCAGCAGGGGGACAGGGGATATGATGGACTATGGCTACACCTTC	CASSRGTGDMMDYGYTF
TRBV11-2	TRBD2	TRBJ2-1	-	TGTGCCAGCAGCTTGACTAGCGGGAGCAATGAGCAGTTCTTC	CASSLTSGSNEQFF
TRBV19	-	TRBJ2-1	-	TGTGCCCCAACCGACCGCCGACGGTTGAGCTCCTACAATGAGCAGTTCTTC	CAPTDRRRLSSYNEQFF
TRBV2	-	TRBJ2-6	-	TGTGCCAGACTTTCTGGGGCCAACGTCCTGACTTTC	CARLSGANVLTF
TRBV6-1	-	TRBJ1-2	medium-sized	TGTGCCAGCAGTGAAATAGGGGGATCGGATGGCTACACCTTC	CASSEIGGSDGYTF
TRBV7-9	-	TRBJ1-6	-	TGTGCCAGCAGCACACCGACGGCAAATTCACCCCTCCACTTT	CASSTPTANSPLHF
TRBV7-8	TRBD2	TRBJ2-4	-	TGTGCCAGCAGCCCGACTAGCGGGGGGGGAAACATTCAGTACTTC	CASSPTSGGGNIQYF
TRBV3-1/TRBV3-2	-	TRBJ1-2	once	TGTGCCAGCAGCCCCAACAGGGACGGCTACACCTTC	CASSPNRDGYTF